Below are 29 T cell receptor beta chains sequenced from a single sample in a study of T-cell reconstitution after alpha-beta-depleted transplantation in children. Preparing the TCRbeta library involved the use of unique molecular identifiers. TCRdb reprocessed the PCR reads via MiXCR and lists one record per CDR3 protein. This table holds fewer than 550,000 distinct CDR3 sequences, about 10% found once. This specimen was PBMCs, mostly from graft donor cells, taken 180 days after TCRalphabeta/CD19-depleted stem cell transplant. The receptors stem from a female patient aged 2-9 years who had a stem cell transplant for aplastic anemia, so the T cells may come from the graft donor.

This clonotype was counted ten times or more. V gene TRBV20-1 combines with J gene TRBJ1-1; the D is unclear. V lost 3 bases to trimming and J lost 2 bases, with 10 bases between them. CDR1 is DFQATT, CDR2 SNEGSKA, per germline (reference sequence). The CDR3 has 13 amino acids. The CDR3 nucleotides are TGCAGTGCTAGGCGGCAGCAAAACACTGAAGCTTTCTTT. As protein: CSARRQQNTEAFF.

This clonotype was counted only a few times. The rearrangement links TRBV28 to TRBJ2-2; D unclear. Germline assignment: CDR1 MDHEN and CDR2 SYDVKM. V was clipped by 5 bases and J by 5 bases, with 9 bases between them. The CDR3 spans 13 residues. Here the CDR3 reads CASSPFLTGELFF. In nucleotides, the CDR3 is TGTGCCAGCAGTCCCTTTTTGACCGGGGAGCTGTTTTTT.

This clonotype was observed a handful of times. The rearrangement uses TRBV4-1 and TRBJ2-5; perhaps TRBD2 as D (5 bases). Germline CDR1 MGHRA, CDR2 YSYEKL. Trimming cost V 1 base and J 4 bases, with 19 bases left between them. The CDR3 extends over 17 amino acids. CDR3 in DNA: TGCGCCAGCAGCCAAGGGAGTCTCGGGATAATTGTAGAGACCCAGTACTTC. This translates into CASSQGSLGIIVETQYF.

There are a few counts of this clonotype. The CDR3 spells CASSVRVLQETQYF. Written as DNA, the CDR3 is TGTGCCAGCAGCGTCCGAGTACTCCAAGAGACCCAGTACTTC. The genes are TRBV12-3 or TRBV12-4 and TRBJ2-5, with no clear D. The CDR3 has 14 amino acids. Trimming removed 6 bases from V and 1 base from J, with 12 bases in between.

The rearrangement links TRBV7-9 to TRBJ2-1; possibly TRBD2 for D (5 bases). With 4 bases removed from V and 5 bases from J, the gap between germline ends came to 15 bases. In germline, CDR1 is SEHNR, CDR2 FQNEAQ (reference sequence). The CDR3 consists of 15 residues. In DNA form, the CDR3 reads TGTGCCAGCAGCTCCGGACGGCTAGCCGACAATGAGCAGTTCTTC. This sequence encodes CASSSGRLADNEQFF.

This chain uses TRBV20-1 with TRBJ1-1; possibly TRBD1 for D (5 bases). V lost 6 bases to trimming and J lost 0 bases, with 17 bases between them. This CDR3 comprises 15 residues. Germline CDR1 and CDR2: DFQATT and SNEGSKA (reference sequence). For the CDR3, the DNA is TGCAGTGCCCGAGGGGCAGGCCTCATGAACACTGAAGCTTTCTTT. It specifies CSARGAGLMNTEAFF.

This clonotype was detected a few times. The genes are TRBV2 and TRBJ1-4; a weak D match, TRBD1 (6 bases). This CDR3 region has 18 residues. V lost 1 base to trimming and J lost 0 bases, with 15 bases between them. The V gene's germline CDR1 is SNHLY and CDR2 FYNNEI. CDR3 protein: CASSEVVTGWPTNEKLFF. As DNA, the CDR3 is TGTGCCAGCAGTGAAGTCGTGACAGGCTGGCCAACTAATGAAAAACTGTTTTTT.

This clonotype showed up just a few times. This rearrangement joins TRBV13 to TRBJ2-1; TRBD2 matches at 7 bases. This CDR3 spans 14 amino acids. Losses at the gene ends were 5 bases for V and 6 bases for J; bases not matched to a gene: 7. The germline gives CDR1 PRHDT, CDR2 FYEKMQ (reference sequence). The CDR3 DNA sequence: TGTGCCAGCAGCCCCGAGCGGGATCTCAATGAGCAGTTCTTC. Protein sequence: CASSPERDLNEQFF.

This chain links TRBV4-2 with TRBJ2-6; 7 nucleotides match TRBD1. V gave up 6 bases and J gave up 0 bases; unmatched junction bases: 8. There are 17 residues in the CDR3. In germline, CDR1 is LGHNA, CDR2 YNFKEQ. This chain's CDR3 is CASSLRDSPSGANVLTF. The CDR3 DNA is TGTGCCAGCAGTCTCCGGGACAGCCCCTCTGGGGCCAACGTCCTGACTTTC.

This clonotype was detected only a few times. The chain combines TRBV5-1 with TRBJ2-2; 9 bases match TRBD2. Germline loops: CDR1 SGHRS, CDR2 YFSETQ. V gave up 4 bases and J gave up 3 bases; unmatched junction bases: 10. There are 17 residues in the CDR3. The CDR3 loop reads CASSPSGASGYTGELFF. The CDR3 DNA reads as TGCGCCAGCAGCCCTAGCGGGGCTAGCGGCTACACCGGGGAGCTGTTTTTT.

V gene TRBV29-1 combines with J gene TRBJ2-1, with a tentative D call TRBD2 (6 bases). Looked up from germline, CDR1 is SQVTM and CDR2 is ANQGSEA. Trimming stripped 6 bases from V and 0 bases from J, with 15 bases between. The CDR3 has 15 residues. This CDR3 is CSVLRAGRSYNEQFF. DNA of the CDR3: TGCAGCGTCTTAAGAGCGGGTCGCTCCTACAATGAGCAGTTCTTC.

This chain joins TRBV5-1 and TRBJ2-3; no reliable D call. CDR1 and CDR2 from the germline V gene are SGHRS and YFSETQ. V dropped 3 bases and J dropped 0 bases, with 17 bases sitting between them. The CDR3 runs to 17 residues. CDR3 loop: CASSWRLEPASTDTQYF. The CDR3 DNA follows: TGCGCCAGCAGCTGGCGGCTGGAGCCGGCTAGCACAGATACGCAGTATTTT.

This clonotype appeared many times. The rearrangement links TRBV27 to TRBJ2-3; D is ambiguous. Germline V CDR1 and CDR2: MNHEY, SMNVEV (reference sequence). The germline V and J ends were trimmed by 0 bases and 0 bases, with 10 bases remaining between them. This CDR3 is built from 16 residues. This CDR3 is CASSLSAIYSTDTQYF. CDR3 DNA: TGTGCCAGCAGTTTATCGGCTATATATAGCACAGATACGCAGTATTTT.

This clonotype has more than one count but fewer than ten. This sequence joins TRBV3-1 and TRBJ2-1; D not resolved. This CDR3 has 15 residues. Trimming stripped 3 bases from V and 8 bases from J, with 17 bases between. Germline CDR1 reads LGHDT; CDR2 reads YNNKEL (reference sequence). The CDR3 DNA follows: TGTGCCAGCAGCCAGGTTCGGGTCGCCGTGGATGAGCAGTTCTTC. As protein: CASSQVRVAVDEQFF.

The rearrangement uses TRBV3-1 and TRBJ2-5; 10 nucleotides match TRBD2. CDR3 size: 17 residues. V gave up 1 base and J gave up 5 bases; unmatched junction bases: 10. Germline V gene sequence: CDR1 LGHDT, CDR2 YNNKEL (reference sequence). The CDR3 DNA reads TGTGCCAGCAGCCAAGCTTGGGCTAGCGGGAGTTGGGAGACCCAGTACTTC. Its translation is CASSQAWASGSWETQYF.

This rearrangement joins TRBV7-2 to TRBJ2-7; 8 nucleotides match TRBD1. This CDR3 comprises 14 residues. J gave up 5 bases and V 4 bases, and 7 bases lay outside the gene matches. CDR1 is SGHTA and CDR2 is FQGNSA in the germline V gene. CDR3 nucleotide sequence: TGTGCCAGCAGCTGGACAGGGCCTCTCGACGAGCAGTACTTC. It is translated as CASSWTGPLDEQYF.

The rearrangement joins TRBV20-1 to TRBJ2-2; D is perhaps TRBD1 (5 bases). Germline V lookup: CDR1 DFQATT, CDR2 SNEGSKA (reference sequence). This CDR3 has 12 amino acids. V lost 3 bases and J lost 6, with 8 bases in between. The CDR3 nucleotides are TGCAGTGCTAGCAGGGAATCCGGGGAGCTGTTTTTT. Amino acids: CSASRESGELFF.

This clonotype was counted only a few times. V gene TRBV29-1 combines with J gene TRBJ2-7; 8 bases are a match to TRBD2. V lost 2 bases, J lost 7 bases, and 13 bases stayed unmatched. Germline CDR1 SQVTM, CDR2 ANQGSEA. CDR3 length equals 15 residues. The CDR3 is CSVESGGYASYEQYF. The DNA of the CDR3 is TGCAGCGTTGAAAGCGGGGGTTACGCCAGCTATGAGCAGTACTTC.

Many counts were recorded for this clonotype. The chain is built from TRBV6-2 or TRBV6-3 and TRBJ2-7; 9 bases align to TRBD2. V lost 6 bases to trimming and J lost 2 bases; unmatched junction nucleotides: 8. The germline V gene encodes CDR1 MNHEY and CDR2 SVGEGT. The CDR3 has 15 residues. CDR3 loop: CASRQRSSGAYEQYV. The CDR3, as DNA: TGTGCCAGCAGGCAAAGGTCTAGCGGGGCCTACGAGCAGTACGTC.

This clonotype was counted at least ten times. The CDR3 region has the DNA TGTGCCAGCAGCGTAAACCGGGACAGGGTTAGCTCTGGGGCCAACGTCCTGACTTTC. Translating it yields CASSVNRDRVSSGANVLTF. The chain joins TRBV28 to TRBJ2-6, with 9 bases fitting TRBD1. Germline V lookup: CDR1 MDHEN, CDR2 SYDVKM. The CDR3 consists of 19 residues. The ends lost 6 bases at V and 0 bases at J; junction bases unmatched: 12.

The chain has TRBV20-1 and TRBJ2-1; D tentatively fits TRBD1 or TRBD2 (7 bases each). Looked up from germline, CDR1 is DFQATT and CDR2 is SNEGSKA (reference sequence). The CDR3 runs to 13 residues. Trimming left V 6 bases short and J 8 bases short, with 17 bases between. The CDR3 nucleotides are TGCAGTGCCAGGGGGGAGGGCCCCGATGAGCAGTTCTTC. Translation gives CSARGEGPDEQFF.

As concerns this clonotype: One base away lies a much larger clone, so this may be a sequencing read error. The CDR3 region is CAIRATSRGSYNEQFF. The CDR3 DNA reads TGTGCCATCAGGGCGACTAGCAGAGGCTCCTACAATGAGCAGTTCTTC. The chain uses TRBV10-3 and TRBJ2-1; 7 bases align to TRBD2. CDR1 and CDR2 (germline): ENHRY, SYGVKD. The CDR3 runs 16 residues. Losses at the gene ends were 6 bases for V and 0 bases for J; bases not matched to a gene: 8.

This clonotype showed up many times. This chain links TRBV10-3 with TRBJ2-6; D is undetermined. CDR3 length: 15 residues. CDR1 and CDR2 from the germline V gene are ENHRY and SYGVKD. The V end lost 7 bases, the J end lost 0 bases, and 10 bases lay between the germline ends. This CDR3 is CAINKESSGANVLTF. The DNA for the CDR3 is TGTGCCATCAACAAGGAGAGCTCTGGGGCCAACGTCCTGACTTTC.

This clonotype was seen more than once but under ten times. The chain is built from TRBV20-1 and TRBJ2-3; 7 bases agree with TRBD2. Germline V gene data show CDR1 as DFQATT and CDR2 as SNEGSKA (reference sequence). The length of the CDR3 is 13 residues. Trimming removed 3 bases from V and 8 bases from J; junction bases left unmatched: 8. In nucleotides, the CDR3 is TGCAGTGCTAGCATCGCGGGAGTCGTTACGCAGTATTTT. This translates into CSASIAGVVTQYF.

In its sample, this clonotype was seen many times. The chain joins TRBV7-9 to TRBJ2-1, with D possibly TRBD2 on 5 matching bases. V gave up 6 bases and J gave up 7 bases, with 16 bases separating them. The CDR3 runs 14 residues. Germline CDR1 SEHNR, CDR2 FQNEAQ (reference sequence). The CDR3 is CASRALWESNEQFF. The CDR3 DNA follows: TGTGCCAGCAGGGCCTTGTGGGAGTCAAATGAGCAGTTCTTC. Based on the CDR3 plus reference TRBV7-9 and TRBJ2-1, the full variable domain is DTGVSQNPRHKITKRGQNVTFRCDPISEHNRLYWYRQTLGQGPEFLTYFQNEAQLEKSRLLSDRFSAERPKGSFSTLEIQRTEQGDSAMYLCASRALWESNEQFFGPGTRLTVL.

V and J are TRBV20-1 and TRBJ1-5; TRBD1 aligns across 7 bases. Germline CDR1 and CDR2: DFQATT and SNEGSKA (reference sequence). The ends lost 6 bases at V and 4 bases at J; junction bases unmatched: 9. This CDR3 has 14 amino acids. The CDR3 region has the DNA TGCAGTGCCCTATCGACAGGGTTGAATCAGCCCCAGCATTTT. This gives the protein CSALSTGLNQPQHF.

This sequence joins TRBV6-5 and TRBJ2-7, with D hard to call. Trimming pared 11 bases from V and 3 bases from J, leaving 20 bases between. This CDR3 has 14 amino acids. Germline V lookup: CDR1 MNHEY, CDR2 SVGAGI. The CDR3 loop reads CAPLESAHLYEQYF. The CDR3 coding sequence is TGTGCCCCCTTGGAGAGCGCCCACCTCTACGAGCAGTACTTC.

This clonotype was seen a handful of times. The chain carries TRBV20-1 and TRBJ2-7; D unclear. The CDR3 spans 13 residues. Germline CDR1 DFQATT, CDR2 SNEGSKA (reference sequence). The V end was cut by 0 bases, the J end by 7 bases, with 13 bases between. CDR3 in amino acids: CSARDTPGGEQYF. The CDR3, as DNA: TGCAGTGCTAGAGATACCCCGGGCGGAGAGCAGTACTTC.

In its sample, this clonotype was seen a few times. The chain joins TRBV29-1 to TRBJ2-7, with D tentatively TRBD1 or TRBD2 (5 bases each). Germline V gene sequence: CDR1 SQVTM, CDR2 ANQGSEA. The V gene lost 4 bases and the J gene lost 2 bases, with 9 bases spanning the gap. This CDR3 comprises 12 residues. The CDR3 loop reads CSVVEGPYEQYF. The CDR3 DNA sequence: TGCAGCGTTGTCGAGGGACCCTACGAGCAGTACTTC.